This T cell receptor beta chain was found in a study of tumour-infiltrating T cells in Burkitt lymphoma. About the study: Productive clonality predicted overall and progression-free survival.

The repertoire was sequenced with immunoSEQ multiplex PCR; TCRdb's copy has only in-frame clones and lacks some. This table holds around 17,000 clones, around four fifths found once. Losses at the gene ends were 2 bases for V and 1 base for J; bases not matched to a gene: 0. The CDR3 is made up of 15 amino acids. Germline V CDR1 and CDR2: SGDLS, YYNGEE. The sample comprised tumor tissue. This receptor was taken from a human donor with diffuse large B-cell lymphoma. This chain links TRBV9 with TRBJ2-2; 9 positions match TRBD2. The CDR3 nucleotides read TGTGCCAGCAGCGTGACTAGCGGGAACACCGGGGAGCTGTTTTTT. It yields the protein CASSVTSGNTGELFF.